The clone carrying this TCR beta chain was recorded once. No antigen is known for it. All the people who gave samples were healthy bone marrow donors. In germline, CDR1 is MNHEY, CDR2 SVGAGI. This CDR3 contains 14 residues. V gave up 0 bases and J gave up 7 bases, with 10 bases separating them. The data belong to a study of cytomegalovirus exposure and HLA in healthy donors. About the study: Researchers previously reported finding some 110 million unique TCR beta sequences from roughly 200 million T cells. Points from the study as a whole: Being productive about 87% or about 30% of the time was typical of most TCR beta V segments in an earlier analysis. Accurate prediction of HLA-A and HLA-B alleles (for most subjects) was reportedly achieved from TCR beta sequences.

The PCR contained 60 Vbeta and 13 Jbeta primers. Using immunoSEQ multiplex PCR, the repertoire was profiled, and TCRdb retains in-frame clones only, with some absent. The sample comprises about 130,000 clones, approximately 70% of which are singletons, and 2.1% rests with the top ten. The chain couples TRBV6-5 to TRBJ1-5; TRBD1 might be the D (5 bases). The sample consisted of PBMCs. This receptor was obtained from a woman aged 55 to 70 in good health and CMV-seropositive. The CDR3 loop reads CASSYSTREQPQHF. CDR3 DNA: TGTGCCAGCAGTTACTCGACCAGGGAACAGCCCCAGCATTTT.